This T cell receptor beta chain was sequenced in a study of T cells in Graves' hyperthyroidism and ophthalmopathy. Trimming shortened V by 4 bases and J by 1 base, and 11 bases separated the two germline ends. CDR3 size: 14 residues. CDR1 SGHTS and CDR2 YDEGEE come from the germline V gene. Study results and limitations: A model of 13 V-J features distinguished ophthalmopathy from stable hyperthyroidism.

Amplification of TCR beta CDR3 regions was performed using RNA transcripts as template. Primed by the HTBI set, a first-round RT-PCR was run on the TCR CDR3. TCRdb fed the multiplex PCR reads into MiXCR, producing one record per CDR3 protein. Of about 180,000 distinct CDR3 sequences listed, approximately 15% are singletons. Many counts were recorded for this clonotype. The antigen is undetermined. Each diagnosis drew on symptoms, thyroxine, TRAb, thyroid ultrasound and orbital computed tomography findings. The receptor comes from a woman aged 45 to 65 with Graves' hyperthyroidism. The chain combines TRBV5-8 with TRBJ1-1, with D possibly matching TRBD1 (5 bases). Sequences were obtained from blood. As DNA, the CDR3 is TGTGCCAGCAGCACGTTACAGGCGAACACTGAAGCTTTCTTT. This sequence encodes CASSTLQANTEAFF.